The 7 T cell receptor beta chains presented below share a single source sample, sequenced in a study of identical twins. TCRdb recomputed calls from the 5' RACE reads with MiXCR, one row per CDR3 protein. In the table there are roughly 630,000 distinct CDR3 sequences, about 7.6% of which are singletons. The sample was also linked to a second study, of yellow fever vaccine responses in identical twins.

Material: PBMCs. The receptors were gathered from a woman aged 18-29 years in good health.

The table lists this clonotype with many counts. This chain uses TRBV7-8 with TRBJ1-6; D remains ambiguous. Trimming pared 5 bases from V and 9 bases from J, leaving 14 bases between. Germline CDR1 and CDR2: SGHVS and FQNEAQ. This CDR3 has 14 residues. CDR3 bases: TGTGCCAGCAGCCCCGGACTCTATCTTTCACCCCTCCACTTT. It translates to CASSPGLYLSPLHF.

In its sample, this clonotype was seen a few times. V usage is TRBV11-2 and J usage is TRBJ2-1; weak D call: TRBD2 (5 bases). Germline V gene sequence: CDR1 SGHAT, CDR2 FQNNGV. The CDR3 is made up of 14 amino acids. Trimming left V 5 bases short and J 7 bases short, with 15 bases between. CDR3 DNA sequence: TGTGCCAGCAGCCCGTCCGGGGTTGGTAATGAGCAGTTCTTC. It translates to CASSPSGVGNEQFF.

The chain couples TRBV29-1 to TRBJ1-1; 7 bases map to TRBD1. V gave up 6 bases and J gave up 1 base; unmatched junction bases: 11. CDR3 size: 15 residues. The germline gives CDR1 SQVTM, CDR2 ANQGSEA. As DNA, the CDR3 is TGCAGCGTCTCAATGGACAGGTTGAGGAACACTGAAGCTTTCTTT. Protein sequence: CSVSMDRLRNTEAFF.

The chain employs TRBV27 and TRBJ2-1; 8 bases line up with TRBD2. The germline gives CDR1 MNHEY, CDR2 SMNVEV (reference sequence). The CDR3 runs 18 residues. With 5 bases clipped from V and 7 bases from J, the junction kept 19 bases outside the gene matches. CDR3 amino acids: CASSAPGGGPNLGNEQFF. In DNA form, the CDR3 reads TGTGCCAGCAGTGCCCCCGGGGGGGGGCCCAACCTAGGGAATGAGCAGTTCTTC.

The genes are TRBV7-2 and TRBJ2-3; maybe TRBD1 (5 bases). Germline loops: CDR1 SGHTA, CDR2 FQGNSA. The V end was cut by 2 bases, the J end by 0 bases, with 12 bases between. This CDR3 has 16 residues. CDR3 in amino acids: CASSLRSGSSTDTQYF. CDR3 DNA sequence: TGTGCCAGCAGCTTACGGTCAGGGTCTAGCACAGATACGCAGTATTTT.

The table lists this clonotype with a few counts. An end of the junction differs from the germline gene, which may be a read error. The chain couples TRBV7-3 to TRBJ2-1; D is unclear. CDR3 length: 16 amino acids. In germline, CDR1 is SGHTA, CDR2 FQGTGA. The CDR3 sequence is CASSLNILQSRDEQFF. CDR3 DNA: TGTGCCAGCAGTTTAAATATTCTACAGAGTAGGGATGAGCAGTTCTTC.

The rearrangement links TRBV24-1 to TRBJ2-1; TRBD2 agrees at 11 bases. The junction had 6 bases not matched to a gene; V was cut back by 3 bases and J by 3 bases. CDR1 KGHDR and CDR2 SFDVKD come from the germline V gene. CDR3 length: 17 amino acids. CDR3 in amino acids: CATSDLPTSGSYNEQFF. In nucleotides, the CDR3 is TGTGCCACCAGTGATCTCCCTACTAGCGGGAGCTACAATGAGCAGTTCTTC.